This T cell receptor beta chain appears in the sequencing data of a study of molecular identifiers for immune sequencing clone quantification. Study-wide results and caveats: Barcode-sharing identical TCR molecules could underestimate highly expanded clone sizes.

The CDR3 covers 11 residues. V was clipped by 8 bases and J by 15 bases, with 18 bases between them. This clonotype has a handful of counts. As yet, its antigen is unknown. TCRdb re-analysed the PCR reads in MiXCR, keeping a single row per CDR3 protein. Here the sample spans over 600,000 distinct CDR3 sequences, just under 20% being singletons. V is TRBV12-3 or TRBV12-4 and J is TRBJ2-3, with a tentative D call TRBD2 (6 bases). The sequence came from a human donor in good health. Some libraries in this study had Jurkat cell RNA spiked in. The sequencing sample was made of naive CD8+ T cells from blood, with Jurkat cell RNA spiked in. Subset noted: FACS-sorted CD8+CD4-CCR7+CD45RA+ naive T cells. CDR3 region: CASQRGTGCYF. CDR3 DNA sequence: TGTGCCAGCCAACGGGGGACTGGATGCTATTTT.